The present T cell receptor (beta chain) was sequenced within a study of blood T cells in healthy people across ages. The second PCR ran about 6 to 11 cycles with a sample-barcoded 5' primer and J-beta primers. A 12-random-nucleotide template-switch adaptor tagged each cDNA molecule. TCRdb re-called the 5' RACE reads through MiXCR, storing one row per CDR3 protein. The table lists around 2 million distinct CDR3 sequences, around 40% of them singletons. This clonotype has a handful of counts. CDR1 and CDR2 (germline): MNHEY, SMNVEV (reference sequence). The CDR3 length is 11 residues. The germline V and J ends were trimmed by 8 bases and 6 bases, with 8 bases remaining between them.

The sequence was obtained from a human donor in good health. Sequencing was carried out using blood. The rearrangement uses TRBV27 and TRBJ1-5; no clear D. CDR3 nucleotide sequence: TGTGCCAGCTGGGAGTTTCAGCCCCAGCATTTT. Its translation is CASWEFQPQHF.